Each of the 27 T cell receptor beta chains below was sequenced from the same sample in a study of T cells in Graves' hyperthyroidism and ophthalmopathy. Researchers amplified the TCR beta CDR3 regions from RNA transcripts. The study used the HTBI primer set for a first-round RT-PCR of the TCR CDR3. TCRdb called the multiplex PCR reads again in MiXCR, with one record for every CDR3 protein. The sample records more than 500,000 distinct CDR3 sequences, 15% to 20% being singletons. The sequencing input was blood. These receptors were taken from a woman aged 25 to 39 with Graves' ophthalmopathy.

The rearrangement uses TRBV10-3 and TRBJ2-2; 13 nucleotides align to TRBD2. There are 20 residues in the CDR3. Trimming removed 0 bases from V and 5 bases from J; junction bases left unmatched: 12. Germline V gives CDR1 ENHRY, CDR2 SYGVKD. CDR3 sequence (DNA): TGTGCCATCAGTGAGTCGCGGCCTCCGGGACTAGCGGGACGAACCGGGGAGCTGTTTTTT. Its protein product is CAISESRPPGLAGRTGELFF.

The chain carries TRBV20-1 and TRBJ2-1; D might be TRBD1 (5 bases). This CDR3 contains 15 residues. Germline values: CDR1 DFQATT, CDR2 SNEGSKA (reference sequence). The ends were cut back, 5 bases at V and 0 bases at J, with 14 bases in the middle. The CDR3 protein is CSAVDSSGSYNEQFF. DNA for the CDR3: TGCAGTGCTGTAGACAGTTCTGGCTCCTACAATGAGCAGTTCTTC.

This clonotype has only a few counts. The chain employs TRBV3-1 and TRBJ1-2, with unresolved D. The CDR3 consists of 14 residues. Per the germline V gene, CDR1 is LGHDT and CDR2 is YNNKEL (reference sequence). Deletions cut 3 bases from V and 2 bases from J, with 10 bases between. The CDR3 DNA sequence: TGTGCCAGCAGCCAGGGGTCAGTAAACTATGGCTACACCTTC. This codes for CASSQGSVNYGYTF. The full variable domain, completed using reference TRBV3-1 and TRBJ1-2, is DTAVSQTPKYLVTQMGNDKSIKCEQNLGHDTMYWYKQDSKKFLKIMFSYNNKELIINETVPNRFSPKSPDKAHLNLHINSLELGDSAVYFCASSQGSVNYGYTFGSGTRLTVV.

This clonotype was observed many times. The V gene is TRBV30, the J gene TRBJ1-3; D is ambiguous. This CDR3 spans 12 amino acids. The V gene lost 8 bases and the J gene lost 4 bases, with 12 bases spanning the gap. The germline V gene has CDR1 GTSNPN and CDR2 SVGIG (reference sequence). The CDR3 DNA is TGTGCCGGGTCAGAAACGGGAAACACCATATATTTT. Its translation: CAGSETGNTIYF.

The V call is TRBV6-1, the J call TRBJ2-5, with a tentative D call TRBD2 (6 bases). V shed 6 bases and J shed 4 bases, with 18 bases lying between them. The length of the CDR3 is 15 residues. Germline loops: CDR1 MNHNS, CDR2 SASEGT. The CDR3 reads CASSTVAGSGETQYF. Here the CDR3 DNA reads TGTGCCAGCAGCACGGTGGCGGGAAGCGGAGAGACCCAGTACTTC.

This clonotype was seen a few times. Given a much more abundant clone one base away, this may be a read error. The chain employs TRBV2 and TRBJ2-5; D might be TRBD1 (5 bases). Germline CDR1 and CDR2: SNHLY and FYNNEI. The CDR3 spans 15 residues. Here the CDR3 DNA reads TGTGCCAGCAGTGTTAATAGGGGTCCCCAAGAGACCCAGCACTTC. This codes for CASSVNRGPQETQHF.

The chain uses TRBV4-3 and TRBJ1-4; weak D call: TRBD1 (6 bases). In germline, CDR1 is LGHNA, CDR2 YSLEER. V was shortened by 0 bases and J by 8 bases, with 22 bases between the two germline ends. The CDR3 covers 18 residues. The CDR3 here is CASSQDIRRGGLPEKLFF. CDR3 in DNA: TGCGCCAGCAGCCAAGATATCAGGAGGGGGGGTCTTCCGGAAAAACTGTTTTTT.

This clonotype has a handful of counts. CDR3 in amino acids: CATSDLQRVNNEQFF. In DNA form, the CDR3 reads TGTGCCACCAGTGATTTGCAAAGGGTAAACAATGAGCAGTTCTTC. This chain joins TRBV3-1 and TRBJ2-1; D is ambiguous. The V and J ends lost 10 bases and 5 bases respectively, with 21 bases between them. The CDR3 spans 15 residues. The germline CDR1 and CDR2 sequences are LGHDT and YNNKEL (reference sequence).

This clonotype was detected ten times or more. The gene calls are TRBV20-1 and TRBJ2-3; perhaps TRBD1 as D (6 bases). The CDR3 covers 14 residues. Trimming removed 6 bases at V and 0 bases at J, with 13 bases between. Per the germline V gene, CDR1 is DFQATT and CDR2 is SNEGSKA (reference sequence). The CDR3 DNA sequence: TGCAGTGCCGTCGACAGGCTGAGCACAGATACGCAGTATTTT. Protein sequence: CSAVDRLSTDTQYF.

Concerning this clonotype: One junction end does not reproduce the germline sequence, and a read error may be involved. This chain uses TRBV6-1 with TRBJ1-2; D ambiguous. Germline CDR1 MNHNS, CDR2 SASEGT. The CDR3 has 13 residues. The CDR3 protein is CASRGPTNYDYTF. For the CDR3, the DNA is TGTGCCAGCAGAGGTCCTACTAACTATGACTACACCTTC.

This clonotype was seen only a few times. Just one base apart from a much larger clone, this may be a read error. The V gene is TRBV20-1, the J gene TRBJ2-1, with 8 bases that match TRBD2. The V gene's germline CDR1 is DFQATT and CDR2 SNEGSKA (reference sequence). The CDR3 extends over 16 amino acids. Trimming cost V 6 bases and J 4 bases; bases outside gene matches: 14. CDR3 residues: CSALRQAGVSYNEQFF. The CDR3 nucleotides are TGCAGTGCCCTGCGACAAGCGGGAGTCAGTTACAATGAGCAGTTCTTC.

This clonotype was seen a handful of times. The chain employs TRBV6-2 or TRBV6-3 and TRBJ2-3; D remains unclear. The germline V gene has CDR1 MNHEY and CDR2 SVGEGT. Trimming took off 2 bases at V and 3 bases at J, with 12 bases between the two ends. The CDR3 is 15 residues long. CDR3 in amino acids: CASSYVVSRTDTQYF. For the CDR3, the DNA is TGTGCCAGCAGTTACGTCGTTTCGCGGACAGATACGCAGTATTTT.

Concerning this clonotype: A much bigger clone sits one base away, suggesting this may be a read error. This chain's CDR3 is CANSPTGVHGYTF. The CDR3 DNA sequence: TGTGCCAACAGCCCCACAGGGGTTCACGGCTACACCTTC. This chain links TRBV3-1 with TRBJ1-2; 7 bases map to TRBD1. The CDR3 has 13 residues. Germline lookup yields CDR1 LGHDT and CDR2 YNNKEL (reference sequence). Filled out from reference TRBV3-1 and TRBJ1-2, the complete variable domain reads DTAVSQTPKYLVTQMGNDKSIKCEQNLGHDTMYWYKQDSKKFLKIMFSYNNKELIINETVPNRFSPKSPDKAHLNLHINSLELGDSAVYFCANSPTGVHGYTFGSGTRLTVV.

This clonotype was found once. The J gene is TRBJ2-7, the V gene TRBV4-2; D unclear. V was shortened by 2 bases and J by 0 bases, with 5 bases between the two germline ends. The CDR3 totals 13 residues. Germline V gene lookup returns CDR1 LGHNA and CDR2 YNFKEQ. CDR3 nucleotide sequence: TGTGCCAGCAGCCAACCGACCTCCTACGAGCAGTACTTC. This translates into CASSQPTSYEQYF.

This clonotype was seen more than once but under ten times. The junction shows a germline mismatch at one end, possibly a read error. The chain links TRBV3-1 to TRBJ1-6; TRBD1 matches at 8 bases. This CDR3 spans 18 amino acids. The germline V gene encodes CDR1 LGHDT and CDR2 YNNKEL (reference sequence). DNA of the CDR3: TGTACCAGCAGCTCCCCCGCAGACAGGGGTTCCTATAATTCACCCCTCCACTTT. Translation gives CTSSSPADRGSYNSPLHF.

This clonotype has only a few counts. A much larger clone lies a single base off, so this may be a read error. This sequence joins TRBV7-2 and TRBJ2-3; no definite D call. The CDR3 sequence is 12 residues long. Trimming took 9 bases from V and 3 from J, leaving 10 bases between them. Per the germline V gene, CDR1 is SGHTA and CDR2 is FQGNSA. CDR3 protein: CASTVETDTQYF. The DNA of the CDR3 is TGTGCCAGTACGGTAGAGACAGATACGCAGTATTTT.

This clonotype was seen repeatedly, ten times or more. The V call is TRBV2, the J call TRBJ2-2, with 13 bases identical to TRBD2. Germline V gene data show CDR1 as SNHLY and CDR2 as FYNNEI. The CDR3 has 16 amino acids. J was trimmed by 5 bases and V by 6 bases; bases with no gene match: 6. The CDR3 reads CASSPGLAGVTGELFF. The CDR3 DNA follows: TGTGCCAGCAGCCCCGGACTAGCGGGAGTGACCGGGGAGCTGTTTTTT.

This clonotype was seen repeatedly, ten times or more. The chain combines TRBV3-1 with TRBJ1-5; the D gene is possibly TRBD1 (5 bases). V was shortened by 0 bases and J by 2 bases, with 11 bases between the two germline ends. This CDR3 has 16 amino acids. Germline CDR1 reads LGHDT; CDR2 reads YNNKEL (reference sequence). The CDR3 DNA is TGTGCCAGCAGCCAAGATTCAGGGCTCGGCAATCAGCCCCAGCATTTT. Its translation is CASSQDSGLGNQPQHF. Looking up the rest from reference TRBV3-1 and TRBJ1-5 gives the full variable domain: DTAVSQTPKYLVTQMGNDKSIKCEQNLGHDTMYWYKQDSKKFLKIMFSYNNKELIINETVPNRFSPKSPDKAHLNLHINSLELGDSAVYFCASSQDSGLGNQPQHFGDGTRLSIL.

This clonotype was observed at least ten times. The J gene is TRBJ1-4, the V gene TRBV3-1; D unclear. The CDR3 sequence is 13 residues long. The V gene's germline CDR1 is LGHDT and CDR2 YNNKEL (reference sequence). V lost 0 bases and J lost 5, with 4 bases in between. In nucleotides, the CDR3 is TGTGCCAGCAGCCAAGATCGGAATGAAAAACTGTTTTTT. Its translation: CASSQDRNEKLFF. The whole variable domain, filled in from reference TRBV3-1 and TRBJ1-4, reads DTAVSQTPKYLVTQMGNDKSIKCEQNLGHDTMYWYKQDSKKFLKIMFSYNNKELIINETVPNRFSPKSPDKAHLNLHINSLELGDSAVYFCASSQDRNEKLFFGSGTQLSVL.

At least ten counts were recorded for this clonotype. The chain is built from TRBV7-8 and TRBJ2-7, with D perhaps matching TRBD1 (6 bases). Germline V gives CDR1 SGHVS, CDR2 FQNEAQ. Deletions cut 5 bases from V and 4 bases from J, with 15 bases between. The CDR3 runs to 14 residues. CDR3 protein: CASSPQGQFYEQYF. Written as DNA, the CDR3 is TGTGCCAGCAGCCCGCAAGGACAGTTTTACGAGCAGTACTTC.

This clonotype showed up just a few times. This chain uses TRBV11-1 with TRBJ2-1, with TRBD2 matching 8 bases. Per the germline V gene, CDR1 is SGHAT and CDR2 is FQDESV (reference sequence). This CDR3 spans 16 amino acids. V shed 3 bases, J shed 8 bases, and the junction held 12 bases outside the gene matches. The CDR3 nucleotides read TGTGCCAGCAGCTTGTACGGGAGGGGTTTTTTTCATGAGCAGTTCTTC. Translated: CASSLYGRGFFHEQFF.

This clonotype was seen ten or more times. For the CDR3, the DNA is TGTGCCAGCGCCGACAGATGGTCATATTATAGCAATCAGCCCCAGCATTTT. It translates to CASADRWSYYSNQPQHF. The chain recombines TRBV28 with TRBJ1-5; D may be TRBD1 (5 bases). V was cut by 8 bases and J by 0 bases, with 20 bases left in between. CDR1 is MDHEN, CDR2 SYDVKM, per germline. The CDR3 contains 17 residues.

In this sample, this clonotype turned up many times. The CDR3 region has the DNA TGTGCCTGGTCCGGGACTAGCGCCAATGAGCAGTTCTTC. Translation gives CAWSGTSANEQFF. The genes are TRBV30 and TRBJ2-1; TRBD2 aligns across 10 bases. This CDR3 has 13 amino acids. Germline V gene sequence: CDR1 GTSNPN, CDR2 SVGIG (reference sequence). Trimming removed 5 bases from V and 6 bases from J; junction bases left unmatched: 4.

This clonotype showed up many times. The chain uses TRBV12-3 or TRBV12-4 and TRBJ2-5; D is uncertain. The CDR3 loop spans 14 amino acids. V was cut by 6 bases and J by 1 base, with 12 bases left in between. The CDR3 bases are TGTGCCAGCAGCCACCCCCTCCTCCAAGAGACCCAGTACTTC. It codes for CASSHPLLQETQYF.

The V gene is TRBV13, the J gene TRBJ2-2, with 7 nucleotides matching TRBD2. V dropped 1 base and J dropped 5; count of bases not matched to a gene: 13. The germline gives CDR1 PRHDT, CDR2 FYEKMQ (reference sequence). The CDR3 extends over 18 amino acids. The DNA for the CDR3 is TGTGCCAGCAGCTTAGAAGGGCTCGGACTAGGGCAAACCGGGGAGCTGTTTTTT. Translating it yields CASSLEGLGLGQTGELFF.

This clonotype has more than one count but fewer than ten. The chain uses TRBV27 and TRBJ2-5; D gene uncertain. The CDR3 consists of 8 residues. Germline V gene lookup returns CDR1 MNHEY and CDR2 SMNVEV (reference sequence). V lost 5 bases, J lost 8 bases, and 0 bases lay in between. In nucleotides, the CDR3 is TGTGCCAGCAGTACCCAGTACTTC. It is translated as CASSTQYF.

This sequence joins TRBV28 and TRBJ2-1; tentative D call: TRBD2 (6 bases). The CDR3 covers 17 residues. The ends were cut back, 1 base at V and 7 bases at J, with 20 bases in the middle. The germline V gene has CDR1 MDHEN and CDR2 SYDVKM. CDR3 protein: CASSLFEGIAGRNEQFF. As DNA, the CDR3 is TGTGCCAGCAGTTTATTTGAGGGGATCGCGGGGCGTAATGAGCAGTTCTTC.